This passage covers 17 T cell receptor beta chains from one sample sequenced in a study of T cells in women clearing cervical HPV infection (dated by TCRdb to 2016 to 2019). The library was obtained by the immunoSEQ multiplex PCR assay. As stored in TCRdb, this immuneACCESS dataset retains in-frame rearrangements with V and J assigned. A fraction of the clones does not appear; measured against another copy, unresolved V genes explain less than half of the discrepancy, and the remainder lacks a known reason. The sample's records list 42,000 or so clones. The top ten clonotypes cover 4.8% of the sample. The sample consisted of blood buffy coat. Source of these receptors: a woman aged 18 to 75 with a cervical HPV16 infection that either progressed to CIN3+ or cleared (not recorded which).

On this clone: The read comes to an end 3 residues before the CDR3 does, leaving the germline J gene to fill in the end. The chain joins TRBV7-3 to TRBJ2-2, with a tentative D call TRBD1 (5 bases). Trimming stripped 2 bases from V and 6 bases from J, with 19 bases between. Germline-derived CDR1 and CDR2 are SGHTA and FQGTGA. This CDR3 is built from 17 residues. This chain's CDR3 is CASSLGYRFSLAGELFF. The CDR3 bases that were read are TGTGCCAGCAGCTTAGGGTACAGGTTCTCACTCGCCGGGGAG.

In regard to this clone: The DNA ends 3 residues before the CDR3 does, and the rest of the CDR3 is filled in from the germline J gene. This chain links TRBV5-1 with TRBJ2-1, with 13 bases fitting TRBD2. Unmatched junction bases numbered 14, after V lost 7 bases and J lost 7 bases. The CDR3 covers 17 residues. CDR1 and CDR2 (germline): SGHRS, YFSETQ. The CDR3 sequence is CASSLGLTSGGSNEQFF. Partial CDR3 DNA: TGCGCCAGCTCCTTGGGGCTGACTAGCGGGGGGTCGAATGAG.

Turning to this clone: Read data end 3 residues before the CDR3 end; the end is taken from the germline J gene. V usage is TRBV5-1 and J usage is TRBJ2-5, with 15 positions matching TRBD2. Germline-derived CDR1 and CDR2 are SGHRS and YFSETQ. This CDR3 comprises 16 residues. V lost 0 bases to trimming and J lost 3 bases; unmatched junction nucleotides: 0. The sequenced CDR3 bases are TGCGCCAGCAGCTTGGGGACTAGCGGGGGGGAAGAGACC. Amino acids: CASSLGTSGGEET. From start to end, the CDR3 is CASSLGTSGGEETQYF.

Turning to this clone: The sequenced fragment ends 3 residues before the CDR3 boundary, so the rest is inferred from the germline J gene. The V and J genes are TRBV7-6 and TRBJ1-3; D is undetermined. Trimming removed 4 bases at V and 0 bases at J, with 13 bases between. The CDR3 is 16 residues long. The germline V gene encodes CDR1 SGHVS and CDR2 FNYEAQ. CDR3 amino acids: CASSSIEGSSGNTIYF. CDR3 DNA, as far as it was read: TGTGCCAGCAGCTCTATAGAGGGTAGCTCTGGAAACACC.

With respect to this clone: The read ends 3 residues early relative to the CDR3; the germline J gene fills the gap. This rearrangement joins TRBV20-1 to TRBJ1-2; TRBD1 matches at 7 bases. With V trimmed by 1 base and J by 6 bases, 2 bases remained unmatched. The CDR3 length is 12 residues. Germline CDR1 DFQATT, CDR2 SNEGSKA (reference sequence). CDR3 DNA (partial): TGCAGTGCTAGAGGACAGGGCGATGGC. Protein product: CSARGQGDG. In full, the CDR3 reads CSARGQGDGYTF.

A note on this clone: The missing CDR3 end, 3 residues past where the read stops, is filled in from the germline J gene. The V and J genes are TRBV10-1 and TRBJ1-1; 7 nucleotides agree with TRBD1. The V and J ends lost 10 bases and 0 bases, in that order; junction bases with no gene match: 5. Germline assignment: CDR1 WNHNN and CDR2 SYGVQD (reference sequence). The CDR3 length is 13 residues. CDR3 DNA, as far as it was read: TGCGCCACTTCGACAGGGATGAACACTGAA. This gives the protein CATSTGMNTE. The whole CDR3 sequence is CATSTGMNTEAFF.

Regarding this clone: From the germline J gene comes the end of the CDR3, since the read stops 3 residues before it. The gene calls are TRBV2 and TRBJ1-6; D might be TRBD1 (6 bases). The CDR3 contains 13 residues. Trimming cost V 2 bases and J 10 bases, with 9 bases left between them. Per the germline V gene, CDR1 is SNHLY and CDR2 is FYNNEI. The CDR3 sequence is CASSEQGTSPLHF. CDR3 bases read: TGTGCCAGCAGTGAACAGGGGACCTCACCC.

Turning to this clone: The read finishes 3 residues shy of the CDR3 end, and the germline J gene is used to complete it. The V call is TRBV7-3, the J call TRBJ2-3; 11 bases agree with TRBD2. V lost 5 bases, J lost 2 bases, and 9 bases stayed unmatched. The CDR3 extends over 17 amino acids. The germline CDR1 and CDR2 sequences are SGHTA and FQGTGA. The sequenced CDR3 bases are TGTGCCAGCAGCACGAAGCTAGCGGGGGGAAACACAGATACG. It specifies CASSTKLAGGNTDT. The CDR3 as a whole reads CASSTKLAGGNTDTQYF. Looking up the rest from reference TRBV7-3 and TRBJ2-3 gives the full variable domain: GAGVSQTPSNKVTEKGKYVELRCDPISGHTALYWYRQSLGQGPEFLIYFQGTGAADDSGLPNDRFFAVRPEGSVSTLKIQRTERGDSAVYLCASSTKLAGGNTDTQYFGPGTRLTVL.

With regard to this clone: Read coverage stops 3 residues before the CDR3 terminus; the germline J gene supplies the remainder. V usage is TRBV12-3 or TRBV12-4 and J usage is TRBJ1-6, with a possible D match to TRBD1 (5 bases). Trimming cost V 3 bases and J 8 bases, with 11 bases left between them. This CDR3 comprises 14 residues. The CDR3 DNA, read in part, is TGTGCCAGCAGTTTGACAGAGGAGTATTCACCC. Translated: CASSLTEEYSP. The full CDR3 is CASSLTEEYSPLHF.

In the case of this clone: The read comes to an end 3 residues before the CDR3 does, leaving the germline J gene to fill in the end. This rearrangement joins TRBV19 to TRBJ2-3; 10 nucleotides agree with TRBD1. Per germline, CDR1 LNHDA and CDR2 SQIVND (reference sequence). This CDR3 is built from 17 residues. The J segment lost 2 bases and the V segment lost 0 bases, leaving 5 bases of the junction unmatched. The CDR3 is CASSIEYGTGVTDTQYF. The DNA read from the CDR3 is TGTGCCAGTAGTATAGAATACGGGACAGGGGTCACAGATACG.

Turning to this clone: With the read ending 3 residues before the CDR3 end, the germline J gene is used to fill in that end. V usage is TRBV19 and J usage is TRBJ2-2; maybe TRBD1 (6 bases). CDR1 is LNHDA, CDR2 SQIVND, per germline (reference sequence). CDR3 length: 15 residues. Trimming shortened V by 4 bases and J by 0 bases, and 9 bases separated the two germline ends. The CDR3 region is CASSTGVTNTGELFF. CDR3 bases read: TGTGCCAGTAGTACAGGGGTCACGAACACCGGGGAG.

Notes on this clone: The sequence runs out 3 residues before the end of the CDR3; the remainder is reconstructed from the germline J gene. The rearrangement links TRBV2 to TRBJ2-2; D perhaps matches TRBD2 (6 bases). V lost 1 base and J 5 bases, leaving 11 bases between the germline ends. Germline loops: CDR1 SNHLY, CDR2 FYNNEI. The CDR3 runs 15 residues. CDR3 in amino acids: CASSEGRGETGELFF. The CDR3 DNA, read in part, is TGTGCCAGCAGTGAAGGGAGGGGAGAAACCGGGGAG.

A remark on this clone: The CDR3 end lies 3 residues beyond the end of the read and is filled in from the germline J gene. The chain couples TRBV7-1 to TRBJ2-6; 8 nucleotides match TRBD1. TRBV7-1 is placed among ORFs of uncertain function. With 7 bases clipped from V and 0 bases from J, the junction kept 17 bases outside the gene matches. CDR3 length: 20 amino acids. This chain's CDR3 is CASNSPGRTGPYSGANVLTF. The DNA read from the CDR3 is TGTGCCAGCAACTCCCCAGGCCGGACAGGGCCTTACTCTGGGGCCAACGTC.

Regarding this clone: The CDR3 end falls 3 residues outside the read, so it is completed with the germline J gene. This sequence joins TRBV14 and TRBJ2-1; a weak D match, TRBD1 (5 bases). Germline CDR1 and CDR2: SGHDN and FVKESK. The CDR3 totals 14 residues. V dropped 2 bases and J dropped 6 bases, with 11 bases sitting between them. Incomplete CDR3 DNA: TGTGCCAGCAGCCAATCAGGGCTAGTCAATGAG. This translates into CASSQSGLVNE. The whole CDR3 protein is CASSQSGLVNEQFF. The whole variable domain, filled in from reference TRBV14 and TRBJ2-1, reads EAGVTQFPSHSVIEKGQTVTLRCDPISGHDNLYWYRRVMGKEIKFLLHFVKESKQDESGMPNNRFLAERTGGTYSTLKVQPAELEDSGVYFCASSQSGLVNEQFFGPGTRLTVL.

CDR3 bases read: TGTGCCAGTAGTATTGGCGGCTCTGAA. Residues: CASSIGGSE. In full, the CDR3 reads CASSIGGSEAFF. The V call is TRBV19, the J call TRBJ1-1; no firm D call. From the germline J gene comes the end of the CDR3, since the read stops 3 residues before it. CDR1 and CDR2 (germline): LNHDA, SQIVND (reference sequence). The CDR3 spans 12 residues. The V gene lost 3 bases and the J gene lost 6 bases, with 8 bases spanning the gap.

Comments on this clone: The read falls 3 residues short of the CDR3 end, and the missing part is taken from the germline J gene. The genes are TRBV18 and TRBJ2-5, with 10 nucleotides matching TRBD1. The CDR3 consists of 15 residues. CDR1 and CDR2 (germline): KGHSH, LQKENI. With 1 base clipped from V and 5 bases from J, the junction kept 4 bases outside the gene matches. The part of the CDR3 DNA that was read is TGTGCCAGCTCACCACGACAGGGGGCTGGGGAGACC. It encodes CASSPRQGAGET. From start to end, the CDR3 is CASSPRQGAGETQYF.

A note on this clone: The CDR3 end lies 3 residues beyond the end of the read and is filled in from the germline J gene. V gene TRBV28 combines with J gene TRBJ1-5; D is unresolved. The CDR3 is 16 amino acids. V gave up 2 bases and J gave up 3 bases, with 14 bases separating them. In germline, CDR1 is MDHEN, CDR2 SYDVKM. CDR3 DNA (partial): TGTGCCAGCAGTTTAAGCCCATCAAGATCCAATCAGCCC. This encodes CASSLSPSRSNQP. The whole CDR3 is CASSLSPSRSNQPQHF.